This paragraph covers one T cell receptor (beta chain) sequence. These data belong to a study of control samples from healthy donors and cancer patients. Libraries were prepared by immunoSEQ multiplex PCR; TCRdb keeps only in-frame clonotypes and omits some of them. The sample contains about 86,000 clones, approximately 94% of which appear only once. This CDR3 contains 14 residues. The ends lost 0 bases at V and 6 bases at J; junction bases unmatched: 4. Germline values: CDR1 SGDLS, CDR2 YYNGEE. Sequencing input: blood. The V call is TRBV9, the J call TRBJ2-7, with 9 bases lining up with TRBD1. This sequence was found in a young woman in good health. CDR3 DNA sequence: TGTGCCAGCAGCGTAGCGGGACAGGGAGGCGAGCAGTACTTC. It yields the protein CASSVAGQGGEQYF.